This T cell receptor beta chain originates from a study of T cells in lung cancer brain metastases. Clones were read by immunoSEQ multiplex PCR, and TCRdb kept only the in-frame ones, dropping some. This table has 5,000 to 8,000 clones, about nine tenths appearing once. Germline CDR1 reads DFQATT; CDR2 reads SNEGSKA (reference sequence). The ends were cut back, 5 bases at V and 3 bases at J, with 4 bases in the middle. CDR3 length: 10 amino acids. The TCR comes from a man in his forties or fifties with non-small cell lung cancer. Sequencing input: tumor tissue from the primary lung tumor. The chain is built from TRBV20-1 and TRBJ1-2; D not resolved. DNA of the CDR3: TGCAGTGCTTCCGACTATGGCTACACCTTC. Protein: CSASDYGYTF.